These 18 T cell receptor beta chains share one sample of origin, sequenced in a study of CXCR3-negative and CXCR3-positive naive CD8 T cells. The TRB cDNA libraries were prepared by 5' RACE with UMI labels. Each CDR3 protein gets one entry in TCRdb, which reprocessed the 5' RACE reads and gives no DNA. This sample's table reports 100,000 to 150,000 distinct CDR3 sequences. Sequencing was carried out using naive CXCR3- CD8+ T cells from blood. Regarding subset: CD45RO-CCR7+CD27+CD95- naive CD8+ T cells lacking CXCR3 (TNR3-). Source of these receptors: a human donor in good health. Some clones in this sample may be carry-over from other donors' samples.

This chain links TRBV4-1 with TRBJ1-1; TCRdb indicates TRBD1, and absent DNA this call remains unverified. The CDR3 totals 15 residues. Germline V gives CDR1 MGHRA, CDR2 YSYEKL. This chain's CDR3 is CASSDAVPGDTEAFF.

The V gene is TRBV6-5, the J gene TRBJ1-2; there is no DNA to check the TCRdb D call of TRBD1. Germline assignment: CDR1 MNHEY and CDR2 SVGAGI. The CDR3 spans 16 residues. CDR3 residues: CASSYSTGYLNYGYTF.

This rearrangement joins TRBV20-1 to TRBJ1-2; TCRdb's assignment of TRBD1 cannot be checked, as there is no DNA. Germline V gene sequence: CDR1 DFQATT, CDR2 SNEGSKA (reference sequence). There are 14 residues in the CDR3. The CDR3: CSATKTGGGYGYTF.

The V gene is TRBV20-1, the J gene TRBJ2-5; TCRdb indicates TRBD2, and absent DNA this call remains unverified. The V gene's germline CDR1 is DFQATT and CDR2 SNEGSKA (reference sequence). This CDR3 has 13 amino acids. CDR3 region: CSARLANQETQYF.

This rearrangement joins TRBV30 to TRBJ1-1. Germline values: CDR1 GTSNPN, CDR2 SVGIG (reference sequence). CDR3 length equals 13 residues. The CDR3 protein is CAWSDGVNTEAFF.

The chain joins TRBV4-2 to TRBJ2-7. CDR3 size: 14 residues. Germline-derived CDR1 and CDR2 are LGHNA and YNFKEQ. The CDR3 here is CASSQDLGPYEQYF.

The chain employs TRBV14 and TRBJ2-1; TCRdb returns TRBD2, unconfirmable since there is no DNA. Germline V gene data show CDR1 as SGHDN and CDR2 as FVKESK. The CDR3 length is 15 residues. CDR3 sequence reads: CASSLLAGVNDEQFF.

V and J are TRBV9 and TRBJ2-1; with no DNA, the TCRdb D assignment of TRBD2 cannot be verified. This CDR3 has 17 residues. The germline gives CDR1 SGDLS, CDR2 YYNGEE. The CDR3 loop is CASSNSHDTGTYNEQFF.

The rearrangement uses TRBV3-1 and TRBJ2-7; TCRdb's D call of TRBD2 is untestable without DNA. The CDR3 runs 14 residues. Germline assignment: CDR1 LGHDT and CDR2 YNNKEL (reference sequence). CDR3 sequence: CASSQGASHYEQYF.

The rearrangement uses TRBV11-2 and TRBJ1-4; no DNA is available, so the TRBD1 call from TCRdb remains unchecked. Germline CDR1 and CDR2: SGHAT and FQNNGV. The CDR3 has 15 amino acids. The CDR3: CASSDSLATNEKLFF.

This chain connects TRBV7-2 to TRBJ2-2. This CDR3 is built from 11 residues. The germline V gene has CDR1 SGHTA and CDR2 FQGNSA. The CDR3: CASSFGGELFF. The complete variable domain, with remaining parts taken from reference TRBV7-2 and TRBJ2-2, reads GAGVSQSPSNKVTEKGKDVELRCDPISGHTALYWYRQSLGQGLEFLIYFQGNSAPDKSGLPSDRFSAERTGGSVSTLTIQRTQQEDSAVYLCASSFGGELFFGEGSRLTVL.

The chain's CDR3 is CASSDSYGVVDNEQFF. The V gene is TRBV6-4, the J gene TRBJ2-1. Germline V lookup: CDR1 MRHNA, CDR2 SNTAGT. The CDR3 sequence is 16 residues long.

The chain is built from TRBV12-3 or TRBV12-4 and TRBJ2-4. The CDR3 covers 15 residues. This CDR3 is CASRRDGLAKNIQYF.

The chain couples TRBV6-1 to TRBJ2-2; TCRdb gives TRBD2 as the D gene, but with no DNA this cannot be confirmed. The length of the CDR3 is 17 residues. The germline CDR1 and CDR2 sequences are MNHNS and SASEGT. The chain's CDR3 is CASSELWQGPNTGELFF.

This chain connects TRBV11-2 to TRBJ2-1; absent DNA, TCRdb's TRBD2 call cannot be checked. This CDR3 has 16 amino acids. Germline assignment: CDR1 SGHAT and CDR2 FQNNGV. The chain's CDR3 is CASSSQREGSYNEQFF. Filled out from reference TRBV11-2 and TRBJ2-1, the complete variable domain reads EAGVAQSPRYKIIEKRQSVAFWCNPISGHATLYWYQQILGQGPKLLIQFQNNGVVDDSQLPKDRFSAERLKGVDSTLKIQPAKLEDSAVYLCASSSQREGSYNEQFFGPGTRLTVL.

The gene calls are TRBV6-1 and TRBJ1-5. This CDR3 is 17 amino acids long. Germline V gene lookup returns CDR1 MNHNS and CDR2 SASEGT. The chain's CDR3 is CASSEARPGWSNQPRHF.

The chain uses TRBV4-1 and TRBJ2-5. Germline-derived CDR1 and CDR2 are MGHRA and YSYEKL. The CDR3 covers 13 residues. The CDR3 here is CASSQDFRETQYF.

The chain employs TRBV11-2 and TRBJ2-1; TCRdb gives TRBD1 as the D gene, but with no DNA this cannot be confirmed. This CDR3 has 13 residues. Germline V lookup: CDR1 SGHAT, CDR2 FQNNGV. This CDR3 is CASSLAASGEQFF. Together with reference TRBV11-2 and TRBJ2-1, the CDR3 gives the full variable domain: EAGVAQSPRYKIIEKRQSVAFWCNPISGHATLYWYQQILGQGPKLLIQFQNNGVVDDSQLPKDRFSAERLKGVDSTLKIQPAKLEDSAVYLCASSLAASGEQFFGPGTRLTVL.